This T cell receptor (beta chain) was captured by sequencing in a study of T cells in Graves' hyperthyroidism and ophthalmopathy. The study's findings and limits: A 13 V-J model separated ophthalmopathy from stable hyperthyroidism. It was a median approximately 6.9 months before onset that the model predicted ophthalmopathy.

Researchers amplified the TCR beta CDR3 regions from RNA transcripts. RT-PCR in the first round (using the HTBI primer set) targeted the TCR CDR3. Using its own MiXCR run on the multiplex PCR reads, TCRdb lists one record per CDR3 protein. The sample holds around 700,000 distinct CDR3 sequences; 30% to 40% are singletons and the top ten take 31%. There are many counts of this clonotype. As yet, its antigen is unknown. In germline, CDR1 is SGHTA, CDR2 FQGNSA. This CDR3 contains 14 residues. The trim removed 6 bases at V and 9 bases at J, leaving 6 bases unmatched. Exclusion criteria comprised uncontrolled infection, other autoimmune disease, pregnancy or lactation.

The chain has TRBV7-2 and TRBJ1-6; 9 nucleotides line up with TRBD1. The sequenced sample was blood. The TCR comes from a woman between 40 and 50 years old with Graves' hyperthyroidism. CDR3 bases: TGTGCCAGCAGAAAGGGACAGGGCTTTTCACCCCTCCACTTT. This translates into CASRKGQGFSPLHF.